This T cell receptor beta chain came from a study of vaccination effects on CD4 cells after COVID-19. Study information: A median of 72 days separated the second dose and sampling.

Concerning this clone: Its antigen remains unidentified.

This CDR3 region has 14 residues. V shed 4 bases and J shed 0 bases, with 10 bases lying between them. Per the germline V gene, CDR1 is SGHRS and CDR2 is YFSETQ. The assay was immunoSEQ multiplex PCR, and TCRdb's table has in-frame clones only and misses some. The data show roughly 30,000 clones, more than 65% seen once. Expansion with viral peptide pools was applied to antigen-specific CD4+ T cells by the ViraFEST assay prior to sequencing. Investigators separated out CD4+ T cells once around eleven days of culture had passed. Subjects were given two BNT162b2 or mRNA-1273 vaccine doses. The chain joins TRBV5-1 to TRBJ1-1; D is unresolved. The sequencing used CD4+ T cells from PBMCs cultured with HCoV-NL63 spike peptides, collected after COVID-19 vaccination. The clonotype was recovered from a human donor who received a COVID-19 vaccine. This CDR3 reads CASSPSELNTEAFF. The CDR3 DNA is TGCGCCAGCAGCCCTAGTGAGTTGAACACTGAAGCTTTCTTT.